Listed here is a single T cell receptor (beta chain). Its matching antigen is unknown. The data derive from a study of PD-1 blockade in classical Hodgkin lymphoma. Study-wide results and limits: TCR diversity rose significantly by C4D1 in CD4+ but not CD8+ cells.

Germline V gives CDR1 SQVTM, CDR2 ANQGSEA. The CDR3 is 15 residues long. The V end lost 6 bases, the J end lost 3 bases, and 19 bases lay between the germline ends. Indicated time point: cycle 4 day 1 (C4D1), after six to seven weeks of nivolumab. All patients relapsed after autologous stem cell transplantation, and brentuximab vedotin exposure varied. Magnetic negative selection served to purify CD4+ T cells out of PBMCs that had been thawed. Under best response, outcomes were complete response, partial response or progressive disease. Repertoires were generated with immunoSEQ multiplex PCR, while TCRdb's copy carries only in-frame clones and drops some. The sample comprises more than 10,000 clones, roughly 80% of which are singletons, and around 0.92% rests with the top ten.

V and J are TRBV29-1 and TRBJ2-3, with a possible D match to TRBD1 (7 bases). The sequence derives from a human donor with classical Hodgkin lymphoma. Sequencing was performed on CD4+ T cells from blood, taken before the fourth cycle of nivolumab. This CDR3 reads CSVRGSPRGTDTQYF. In DNA, the CDR3 is TGCAGCGTCCGGGGGTCACCCAGGGGGACAGATACGCAGTATTTT.